This is a list of T cell receptor beta chains from one sample in a study of tumor-infiltrating lymphocytes in primary liver carcinoma. TCRdb passed the multiplex PCR reads through MiXCR, listing each CDR3 protein once. The profile shows approximately 330,000 distinct CDR3 sequences, roughly two thirds of them singletons. Material for sequencing was peripheral blood. The receptor set was obtained from a middle-aged man with primary liver carcinoma and hepatitis B virus infection. The CDR3 runs from the conserved cysteine through the conserved F or W. D genes are given only for firm matches. Rows give clone size only sometimes, using once, few, many, or a class for an expanded clone.

j_call: TRBJ2-1; clone_size: few; v_call: TRBV11-2; d_call: TRBD2; cdr3_nt: TGTGCCAGCAGTCATCTGACTAGCGAAGATTACAATGAGCAGTTCTTC; cdr3_aa: CASSHLTSEDYNEQFF
j_call: TRBJ2-1; clone_size: NA; v_call: TRBV12-3/TRBV12-4; d_call: TRBD1; cdr3_nt: TGTGCCGGCAGTCTAACCGGGACAGGGACGCATGAGCAGTCCTTC; cdr3_aa: CAGSLTGTGTHEQSF
j_call: TRBJ2-2; clone_size: NA; v_call: TRBV5-1; d_call: NA; cdr3_nt: TGCGCCAGCAGCTTGGATAGTACCGGGGAGCTGTTTTTT; cdr3_aa: CASSLDSTGELFF
j_call: TRBJ2-3; clone_size: once; v_call: TRBV10-2; d_call: NA; cdr3_nt: TGCGCCAGTAACACCTATAGCACAGATACGCAGTATTTT; cdr3_aa: CASNTYSTDTQYF
j_call: TRBJ2-1; clone_size: once; v_call: TRBV6-6; d_call: TRBD2; cdr3_nt: TGTGCCGGCAGAGGCGAGCGGGAGGCCCGCCATGAGCAGTTCTTC; cdr3_aa: CAGRGEREARHEQFF
j_call: TRBJ2-2; clone_size: NA; v_call: TRBV5-4; d_call: NA; cdr3_nt: TGTGCCAGTCATACCGACAGAGGGGGGCACACCGGGGAGCTGCTTTTT; cdr3_aa: CASHTDRGGHTGELLF
j_call: TRBJ1-2; clone_size: few; v_call: TRBV6-5; d_call: NA; cdr3_nt: TGTGCCAGCAGTTACCCTGGGGGACATGGCTACACCTTC; cdr3_aa: CASSYPGGHGYTF
j_call: TRBJ2-1; clone_size: NA; v_call: TRBV7-9; d_call: TRBD2; cdr3_nt: TGTGCCAGCAGCTTGGGACAGCGAGTTCTAGCGGGAGGCGGCAATGAGCAGTTCTTC; cdr3_aa: CASSLGQRVLAGGGNEQFF
j_call: TRBJ2-3; clone_size: NA; v_call: TRBV12-3/TRBV12-4; d_call: NA; cdr3_nt: TGTTCCAGCAGTTTAGCGACGAATGTCGATACGCAGTATTTT; cdr3_aa: CSSSLATNVDTQYF
j_call: TRBJ2-1; clone_size: many; v_call: TRBV6-2/TRBV6-3; d_call: TRBD2; cdr3_nt: TGTGCCAGCAGCCCCGGGACTAGCGGGATACAGGCTTCCTACAATGAGCAGTTCTTC; cdr3_aa: CASSPGTSGIQASYNEQFF
j_call: TRBJ2-5; clone_size: NA; v_call: TRBV13; d_call: TRBD2; cdr3_nt: TGTGCCAGCTGCTTTAAAACCACTAGCGGGAGCAGAGAGACCCAGTACTTC; cdr3_aa: CASCFKTTSGSRETQYF
j_call: TRBJ1-6; clone_size: NA; v_call: TRBV5-1; d_call: NA; cdr3_nt: TGCGCCAGCAGCCCTTCCGGGGAGGGGAATTCACCCCTCCACTTT; cdr3_aa: CASSPSGEGNSPLHF
j_call: TRBJ2-1; clone_size: many; v_call: TRBV6-5; d_call: NA; cdr3_nt: TGTGCCAGCTACTCTAGCTTTGACAATGAGCAGTTCTTC; cdr3_aa: CASYSSFDNEQFF
j_call: TRBJ2-2; clone_size: NA; v_call: TRBV5-1; d_call: NA; cdr3_nt: TGCGCCAGCAGCTTGGTGGTAGCCCTAAACACCGGGGAGCTGTTTTTT; cdr3_aa: CASSLVVALNTGELFF
j_call: TRBJ2-7; clone_size: NA; v_call: TRBV29-1; d_call: TRBD1; cdr3_nt: TGCAGCGTAAGGGGGCATTTCGAGCAGTGCTTT; cdr3_aa: CSVRGHFEQCF
j_call: TRBJ1-1; clone_size: many; v_call: TRBV29-1; d_call: TRBD1; cdr3_nt: TGCAGCGTACCGCGGGTTTCCAGACAGGGCACTGAAGCTTTCTTT; cdr3_aa: CSVPRVSRQGTEAFF
j_call: TRBJ2-7; clone_size: many; v_call: TRBV13; d_call: NA; cdr3_nt: TGTGCCAGCAGTTTCCGTACTCGGCGGTACTTC; cdr3_aa: CASSFRTRRYF
j_call: TRBJ2-3; clone_size: once; v_call: TRBV11-1; d_call: NA; cdr3_nt: TGTGCCAGTAGCCGGACTCCCGACGCAGATACGCAGTATTTT; cdr3_aa: CASSRTPDADTQYF
j_call: TRBJ2-1; clone_size: NA; v_call: TRBV11-2; d_call: NA; cdr3_nt: TGTGCCAGCACCCTAGAGGGAAGTGGGCAGTTCTTC; cdr3_aa: CASTLEGSGQFF
j_call: TRBJ1-2; clone_size: NA; v_call: TRBV4-2; d_call: NA; cdr3_nt: TGTGCCAGCAGCCAAGGCGCCAGGAGCCCCTATGGCTACACCTTC; cdr3_aa: CASSQGARSPYGYTF
j_call: TRBJ2-1; clone_size: many; v_call: TRBV29-1; d_call: TRBD1; cdr3_nt: TGCAGCGTAGCTCCCCGAGGACAGGGTACTGAGCAGTTCTTC; cdr3_aa: CSVAPRGQGTEQFF
j_call: TRBJ2-7; clone_size: few; v_call: TRBV6-5; d_call: TRBD1; cdr3_nt: TGTGCCAGCAGTCCCCAGGGACAGGTCTCCTACGAGCAGTACTTC; cdr3_aa: CASSPQGQVSYEQYF
j_call: TRBJ1-1; clone_size: NA; v_call: TRBV11-2; d_call: TRBD1; cdr3_nt: TGTGCCAGCAGCCAGACGGACAGGGAATCTTTCTTT; cdr3_aa: CASSQTDRESFF
j_call: TRBJ2-1; clone_size: few; v_call: TRBV11-2; d_call: TRBD2; cdr3_nt: TGTGCCAGCAGCGCACTAGCGGGCGGGATCGAGCAGTTCTTC; cdr3_aa: CASSALAGGIEQFF
j_call: TRBJ1-2; clone_size: many; v_call: TRBV12-3/TRBV12-4; d_call: TRBD1; cdr3_nt: TGTGCCAGCAGTTTAGCCGGGACAGAAAACTATGGCTACACCTTC; cdr3_aa: CASSLAGTENYGYTF
j_call: TRBJ2-7; clone_size: NA; v_call: TRBV11-2; d_call: NA; cdr3_nt: TGTGCTAGCTGCTTAGAACGGCCTTCCGAGCAGTACTTC; cdr3_aa: CASCLERPSEQYF
j_call: TRBJ2-5; clone_size: NA; v_call: TRBV11-1; d_call: TRBD1; cdr3_nt: TGTGCCAGCAGTGGACAGGTGGAGACCCAGTACTTC; cdr3_aa: CASSGQVETQYF
j_call: TRBJ2-1; clone_size: many; v_call: TRBV28; d_call: TRBD1; cdr3_nt: TGTGCCAGCAGTTTAGGAGGGACAGGGAGTCAGTTCTTC; cdr3_aa: CASSLGGTGSQFF
j_call: TRBJ2-7; clone_size: NA; v_call: TRBV6-6; d_call: TRBD1; cdr3_nt: TGTGCCAGCAGTTACACCGCGGGACAGGGATACGAGCAGTACTTC; cdr3_aa: CASSYTAGQGYEQYF
j_call: TRBJ2-7; clone_size: NA; v_call: TRBV4-1; d_call: TRBD1; cdr3_nt: TGCGCCTGCAGCCGAGATACAGGGGCAATGTCCTACGAGCAGTACTTC; cdr3_aa: CACSRDTGAMSYEQYF
j_call: TRBJ1-6; clone_size: NA; v_call: TRBV11-2; d_call: NA; cdr3_nt: TGTGCTAGCAGCTTGAGTTCACCCCCCCACTTT; cdr3_aa: CASSLSSPPHF
j_call: TRBJ2-1; clone_size: NA; v_call: TRBV5-6; d_call: NA; cdr3_nt: TGTGCCAGCAGCTTGGGGGAGCTGCGGCTGAGCTCCTACAATGAGCAATTGTTC; cdr3_aa: CASSLGELRLSSYNEQLF
j_call: TRBJ2-7; clone_size: few; v_call: TRBV10-3; d_call: NA; cdr3_nt: TGTGCCATCAGTGAGTCGGTAGGGGAGCAGTACTTC; cdr3_aa: CAISESVGEQYF
j_call: TRBJ2-3; clone_size: many; v_call: TRBV29-1; d_call: TRBD2; cdr3_nt: TGCAGCGTTGTAATAGCGGGAGGGACCACAGATACGCAGTATTTT; cdr3_aa: CSVVIAGGTTDTQYF
j_call: TRBJ2-3; clone_size: NA; v_call: TRBV28; d_call: TRBD1; cdr3_nt: TGTGCCAGCAGTTTAGGGGGGACAGGGGTTACTAGCACAGATACGCAGTATTTT; cdr3_aa: CASSLGGTGVTSTDTQYF
j_call: TRBJ2-3; clone_size: NA; v_call: TRBV28; d_call: NA; cdr3_nt: TGTGCCAGCAGTTTGACACTTTCCACAGATACGCAGTATTTT; cdr3_aa: CASSLTLSTDTQYF
j_call: TRBJ2-1; clone_size: NA; v_call: TRBV5-6; d_call: NA; cdr3_nt: TGTGCCAGCAGCCATCCTCGAGGACCCCCACTCTTCTACAATGAGCAGTTCTTC; cdr3_aa: CASSHPRGPPLFYNEQFF